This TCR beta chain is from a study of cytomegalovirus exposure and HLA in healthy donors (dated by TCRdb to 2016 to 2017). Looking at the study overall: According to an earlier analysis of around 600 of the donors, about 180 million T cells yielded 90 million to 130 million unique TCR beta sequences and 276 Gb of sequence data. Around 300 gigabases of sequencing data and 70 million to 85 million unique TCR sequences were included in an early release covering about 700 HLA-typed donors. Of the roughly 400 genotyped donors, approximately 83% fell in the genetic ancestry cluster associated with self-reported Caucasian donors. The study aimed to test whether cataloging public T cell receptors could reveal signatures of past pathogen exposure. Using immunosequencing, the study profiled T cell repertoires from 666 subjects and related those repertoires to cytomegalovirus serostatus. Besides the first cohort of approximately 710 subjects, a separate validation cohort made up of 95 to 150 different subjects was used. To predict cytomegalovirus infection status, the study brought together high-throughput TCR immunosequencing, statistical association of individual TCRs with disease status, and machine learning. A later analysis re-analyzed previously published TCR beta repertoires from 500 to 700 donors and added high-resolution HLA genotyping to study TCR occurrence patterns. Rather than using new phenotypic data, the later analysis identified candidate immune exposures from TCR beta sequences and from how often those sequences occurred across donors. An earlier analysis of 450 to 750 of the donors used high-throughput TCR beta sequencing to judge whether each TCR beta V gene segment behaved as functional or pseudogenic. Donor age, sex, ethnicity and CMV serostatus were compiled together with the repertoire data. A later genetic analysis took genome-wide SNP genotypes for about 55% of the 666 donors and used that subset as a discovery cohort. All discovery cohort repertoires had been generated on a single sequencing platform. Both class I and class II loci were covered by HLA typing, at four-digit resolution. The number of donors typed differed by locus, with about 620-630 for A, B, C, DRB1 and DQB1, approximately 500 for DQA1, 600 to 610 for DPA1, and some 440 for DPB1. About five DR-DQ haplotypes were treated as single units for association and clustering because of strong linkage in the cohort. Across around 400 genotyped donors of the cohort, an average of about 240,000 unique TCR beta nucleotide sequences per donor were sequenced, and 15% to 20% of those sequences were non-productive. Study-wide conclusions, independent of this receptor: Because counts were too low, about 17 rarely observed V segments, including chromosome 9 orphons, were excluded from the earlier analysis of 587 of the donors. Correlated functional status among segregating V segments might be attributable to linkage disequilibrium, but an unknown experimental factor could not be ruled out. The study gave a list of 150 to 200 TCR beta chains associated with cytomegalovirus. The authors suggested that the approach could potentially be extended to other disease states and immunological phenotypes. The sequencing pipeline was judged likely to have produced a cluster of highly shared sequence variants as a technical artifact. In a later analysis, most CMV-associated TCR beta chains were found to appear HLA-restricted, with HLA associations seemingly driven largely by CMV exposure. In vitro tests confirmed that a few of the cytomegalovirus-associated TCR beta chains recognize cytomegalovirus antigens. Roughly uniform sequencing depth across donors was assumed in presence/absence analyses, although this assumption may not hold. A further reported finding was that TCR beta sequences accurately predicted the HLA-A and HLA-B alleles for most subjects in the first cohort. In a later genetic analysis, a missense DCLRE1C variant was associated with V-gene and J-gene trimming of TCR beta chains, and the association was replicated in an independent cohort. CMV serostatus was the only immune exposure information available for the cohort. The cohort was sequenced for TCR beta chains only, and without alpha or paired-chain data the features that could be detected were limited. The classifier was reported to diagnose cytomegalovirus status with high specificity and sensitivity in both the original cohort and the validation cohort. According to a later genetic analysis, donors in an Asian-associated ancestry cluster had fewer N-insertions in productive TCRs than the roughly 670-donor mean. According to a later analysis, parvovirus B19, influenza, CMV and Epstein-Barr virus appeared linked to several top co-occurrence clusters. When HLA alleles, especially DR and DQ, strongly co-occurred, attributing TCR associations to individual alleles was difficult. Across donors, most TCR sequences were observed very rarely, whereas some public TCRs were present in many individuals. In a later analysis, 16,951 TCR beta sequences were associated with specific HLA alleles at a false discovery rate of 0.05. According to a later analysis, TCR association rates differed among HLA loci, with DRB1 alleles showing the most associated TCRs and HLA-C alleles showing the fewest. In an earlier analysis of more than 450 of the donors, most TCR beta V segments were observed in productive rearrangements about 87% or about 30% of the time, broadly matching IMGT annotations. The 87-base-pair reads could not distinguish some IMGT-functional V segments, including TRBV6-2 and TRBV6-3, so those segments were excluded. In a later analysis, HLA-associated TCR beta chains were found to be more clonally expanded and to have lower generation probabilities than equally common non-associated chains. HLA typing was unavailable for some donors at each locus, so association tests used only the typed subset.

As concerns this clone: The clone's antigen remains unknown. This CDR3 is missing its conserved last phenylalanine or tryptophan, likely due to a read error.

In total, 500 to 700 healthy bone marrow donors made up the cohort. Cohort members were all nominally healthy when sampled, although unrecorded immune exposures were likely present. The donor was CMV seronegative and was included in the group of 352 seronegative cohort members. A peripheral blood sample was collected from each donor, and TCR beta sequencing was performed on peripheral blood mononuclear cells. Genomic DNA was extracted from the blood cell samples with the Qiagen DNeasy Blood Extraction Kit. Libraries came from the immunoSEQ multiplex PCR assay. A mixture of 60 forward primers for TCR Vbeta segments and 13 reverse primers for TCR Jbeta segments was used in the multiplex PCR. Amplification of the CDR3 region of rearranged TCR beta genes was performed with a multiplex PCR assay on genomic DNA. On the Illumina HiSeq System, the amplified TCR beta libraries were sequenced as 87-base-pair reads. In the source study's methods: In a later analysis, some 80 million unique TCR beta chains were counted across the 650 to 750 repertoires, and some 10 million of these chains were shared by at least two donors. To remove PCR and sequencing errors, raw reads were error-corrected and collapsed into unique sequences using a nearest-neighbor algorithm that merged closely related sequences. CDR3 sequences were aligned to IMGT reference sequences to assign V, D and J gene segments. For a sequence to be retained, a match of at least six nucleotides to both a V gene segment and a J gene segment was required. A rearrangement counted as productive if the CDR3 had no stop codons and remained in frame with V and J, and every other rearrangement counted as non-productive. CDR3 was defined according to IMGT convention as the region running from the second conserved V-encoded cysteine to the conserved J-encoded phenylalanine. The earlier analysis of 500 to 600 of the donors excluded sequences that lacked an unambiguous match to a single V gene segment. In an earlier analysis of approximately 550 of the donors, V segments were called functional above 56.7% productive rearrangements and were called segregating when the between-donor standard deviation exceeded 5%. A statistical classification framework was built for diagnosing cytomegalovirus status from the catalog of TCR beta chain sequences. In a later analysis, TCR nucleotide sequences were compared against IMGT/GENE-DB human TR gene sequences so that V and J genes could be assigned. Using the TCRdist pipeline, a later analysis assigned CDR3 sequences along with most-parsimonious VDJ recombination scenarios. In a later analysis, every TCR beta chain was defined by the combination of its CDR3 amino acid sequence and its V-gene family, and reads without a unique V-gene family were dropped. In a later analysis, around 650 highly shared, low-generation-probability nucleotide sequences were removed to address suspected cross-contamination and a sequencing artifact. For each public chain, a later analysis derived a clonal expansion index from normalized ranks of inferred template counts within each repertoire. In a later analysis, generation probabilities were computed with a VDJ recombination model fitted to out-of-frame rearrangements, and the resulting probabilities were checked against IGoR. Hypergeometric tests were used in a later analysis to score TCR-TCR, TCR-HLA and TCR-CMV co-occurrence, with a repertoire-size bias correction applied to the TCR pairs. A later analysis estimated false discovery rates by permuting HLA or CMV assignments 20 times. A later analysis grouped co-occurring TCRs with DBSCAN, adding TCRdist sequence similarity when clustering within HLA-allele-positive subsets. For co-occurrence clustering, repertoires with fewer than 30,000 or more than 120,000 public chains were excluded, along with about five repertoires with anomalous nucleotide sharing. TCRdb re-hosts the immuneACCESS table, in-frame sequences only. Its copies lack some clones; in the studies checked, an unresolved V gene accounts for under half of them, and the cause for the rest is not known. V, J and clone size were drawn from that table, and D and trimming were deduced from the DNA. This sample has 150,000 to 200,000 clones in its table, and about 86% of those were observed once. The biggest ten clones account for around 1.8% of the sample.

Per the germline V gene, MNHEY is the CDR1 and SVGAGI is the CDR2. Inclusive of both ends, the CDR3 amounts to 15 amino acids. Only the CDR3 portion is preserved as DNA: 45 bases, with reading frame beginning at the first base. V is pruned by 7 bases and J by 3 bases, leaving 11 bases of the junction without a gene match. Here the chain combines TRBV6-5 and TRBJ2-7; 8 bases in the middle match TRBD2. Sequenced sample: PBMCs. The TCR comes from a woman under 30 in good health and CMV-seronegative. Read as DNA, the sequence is TGTGCCAGCACTCCCCTCGGACGGGGGGGCTACGAGCAGTACCTC. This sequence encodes CASTPLGRGGYEQYL.